This TCR beta chain was profiled in a study of blood T cell repertoires in COVID-19. Turning to the study itself: Specimens from acute and convalescent COVID-19 originated in the United States, Italy and Spain. From T cells, B-cell-depleted T cells, or PBMCs came the material, which was cDNA or gDNA.

The CDR3 length is 12 residues. V lost 7 bases and J lost 6, with 15 bases in between. Looked up from germline, CDR1 is SQVTM and CDR2 is ANQGSEA. Profiled with immunoSEQ multiplex PCR; TCRdb holds only in-frame clones, not every one. The data hold roughly 290,000 clones, with 87% observed a single time. This clonotype was sampled from a woman aged 45-60 years who had recovered from COVID-19. Sequences were obtained from peripheral blood. The chain joins TRBV29-1 to TRBJ2-5, with a possible D match to TRBD1 (6 bases). This chain's CDR3 is CSGGPQGKTQYF. CDR3 sequence (DNA): TGCAGCGGGGGCCCGCAGGGGAAGACCCAGTACTTC.